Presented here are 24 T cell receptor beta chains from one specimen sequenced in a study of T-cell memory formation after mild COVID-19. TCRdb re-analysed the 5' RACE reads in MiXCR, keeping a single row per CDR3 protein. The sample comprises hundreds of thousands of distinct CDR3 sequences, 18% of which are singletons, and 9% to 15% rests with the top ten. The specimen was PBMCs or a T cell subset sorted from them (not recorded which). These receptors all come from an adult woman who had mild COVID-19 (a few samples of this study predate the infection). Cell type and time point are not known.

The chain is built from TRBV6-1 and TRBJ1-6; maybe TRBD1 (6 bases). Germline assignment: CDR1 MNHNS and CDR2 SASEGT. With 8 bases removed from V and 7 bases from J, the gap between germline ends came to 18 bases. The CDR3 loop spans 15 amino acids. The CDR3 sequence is CASGRDMTENSPLHF. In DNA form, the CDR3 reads TGTGCCAGCGGTCGGGACATGACCGAGAATTCACCCCTCCACTTT.

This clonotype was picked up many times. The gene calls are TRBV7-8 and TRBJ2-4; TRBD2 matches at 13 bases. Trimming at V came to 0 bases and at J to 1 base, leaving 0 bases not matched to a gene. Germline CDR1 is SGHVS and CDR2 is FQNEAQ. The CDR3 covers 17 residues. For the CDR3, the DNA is TGTGCCAGCAGCTTAGCGGGACTAGCGGGGGCCAAAAACATTCAGTACTTC. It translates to CASSLAGLAGAKNIQYF.

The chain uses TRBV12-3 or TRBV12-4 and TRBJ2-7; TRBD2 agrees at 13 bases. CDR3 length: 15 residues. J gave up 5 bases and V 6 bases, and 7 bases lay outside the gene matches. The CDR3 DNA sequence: TGTGCCAGCAGCCGCACCACTAGCGGGAGGGACGAGCAGTACTTC. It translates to CASSRTTSGRDEQYF.

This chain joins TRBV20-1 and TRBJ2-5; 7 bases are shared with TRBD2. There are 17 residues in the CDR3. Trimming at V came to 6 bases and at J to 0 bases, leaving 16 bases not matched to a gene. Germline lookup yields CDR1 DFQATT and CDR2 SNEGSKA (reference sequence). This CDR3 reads CSARLPRGSGYQETQYF. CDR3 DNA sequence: TGCAGTGCGAGGCTCCCCCGGGGTAGCGGGTACCAAGAGACCCAGTACTTC.

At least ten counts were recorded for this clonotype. CDR3 loop: CASSPGLSYEQYF. In nucleotides, the CDR3 is TGTGCCAGTAGTCCAGGGTTGTCCTACGAGCAGTACTTC. This chain joins TRBV19 and TRBJ2-7; TRBD1 is a possible D gene (5 bases). The CDR3 is 13 amino acids. CDR1 and CDR2 from the germline V gene are LNHDA and SQIVND (reference sequence). Trimming took off 5 bases at V and 1 base at J, with 9 bases between the two ends.

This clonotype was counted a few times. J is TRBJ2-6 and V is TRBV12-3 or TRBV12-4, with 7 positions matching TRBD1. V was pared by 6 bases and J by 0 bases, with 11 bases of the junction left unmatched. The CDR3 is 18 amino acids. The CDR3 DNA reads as TGTGCCAGCAGGCACCGGGACAGTGAATTCTCTGGGGCCAACGTCCTGACTTTC. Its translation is CASRHRDSEFSGANVLTF.

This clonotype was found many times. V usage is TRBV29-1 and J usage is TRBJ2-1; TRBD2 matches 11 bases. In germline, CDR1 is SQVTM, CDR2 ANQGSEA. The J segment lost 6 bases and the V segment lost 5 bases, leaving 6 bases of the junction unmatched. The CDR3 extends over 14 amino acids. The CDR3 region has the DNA TGCAGCGTTCAAGGGCTAGCGGGAGGCAATGAGCAGTTCTTC. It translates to CSVQGLAGGNEQFF.

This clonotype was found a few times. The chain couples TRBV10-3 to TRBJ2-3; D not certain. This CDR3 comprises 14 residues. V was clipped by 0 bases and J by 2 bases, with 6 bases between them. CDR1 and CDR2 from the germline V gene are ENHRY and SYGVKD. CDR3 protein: CAISESGNTDTQYF. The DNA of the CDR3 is TGTGCCATCAGTGAGTCGGGCAACACAGATACGCAGTATTTT.

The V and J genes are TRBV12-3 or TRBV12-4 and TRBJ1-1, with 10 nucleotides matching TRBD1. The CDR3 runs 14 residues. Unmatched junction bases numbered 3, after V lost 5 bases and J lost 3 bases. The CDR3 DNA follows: TGTGCCAGCAGTGGGGACAGGGGTGACACTGAAGCTTTCTTT. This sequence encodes CASSGDRGDTEAFF.

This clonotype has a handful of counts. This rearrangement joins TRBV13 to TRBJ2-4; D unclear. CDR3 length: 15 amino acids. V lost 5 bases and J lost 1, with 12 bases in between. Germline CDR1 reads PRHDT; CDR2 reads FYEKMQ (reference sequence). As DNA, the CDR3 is TGTGCCAGCAGCGCGAATAGGGCGGCCAAAAACATTCAGTACTTC. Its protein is CASSANRAAKNIQYF.

Written as DNA, the CDR3 is TGCAGTGCAGAGAGGTCGGGACAGGGAGATCAGCCCCAGCATTTT. Residues: CSAERSGQGDQPQHF. The V and J genes are TRBV20-1 and TRBJ1-5; 9 bases match TRBD1. Germline-derived CDR1 and CDR2 are DFQATT and SNEGSKA (reference sequence). The V gene end was trimmed by 6 bases and the J gene end by 5 bases; junction bases not matched to a gene: 11. This CDR3 has 15 residues.

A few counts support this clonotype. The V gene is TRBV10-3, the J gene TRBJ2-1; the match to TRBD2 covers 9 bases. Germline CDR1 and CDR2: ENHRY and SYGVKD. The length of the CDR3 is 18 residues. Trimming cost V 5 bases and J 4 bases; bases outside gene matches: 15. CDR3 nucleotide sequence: TGTGCCATCAGTCCGGGACTAGCTACTTCTCCTCGTTACAATGAGCAGTTCTTC. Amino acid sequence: CAISPGLATSPRYNEQFF.

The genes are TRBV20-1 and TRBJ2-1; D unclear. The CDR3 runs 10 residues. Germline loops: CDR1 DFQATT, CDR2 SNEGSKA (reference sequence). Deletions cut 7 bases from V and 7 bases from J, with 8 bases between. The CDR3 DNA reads TGCAGTGTAGGATGGAATGAGCAGTTCTTC. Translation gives CSVGWNEQFF.

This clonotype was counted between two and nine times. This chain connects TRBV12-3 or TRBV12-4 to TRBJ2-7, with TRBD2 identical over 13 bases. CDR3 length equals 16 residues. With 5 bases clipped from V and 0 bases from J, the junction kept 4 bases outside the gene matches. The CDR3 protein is CASSRRLAGGSYEQYF. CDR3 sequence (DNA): TGTGCCAGCAGTCGCAGACTAGCGGGAGGCTCCTACGAGCAGTACTTC.

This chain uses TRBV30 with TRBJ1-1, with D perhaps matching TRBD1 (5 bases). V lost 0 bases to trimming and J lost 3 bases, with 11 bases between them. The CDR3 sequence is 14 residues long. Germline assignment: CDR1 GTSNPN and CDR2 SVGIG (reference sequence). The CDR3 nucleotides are TGTGCCTGGAGTGTAACTCGGGGGGACACTGAAGCTTTCTTT. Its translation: CAWSVTRGDTEAFF. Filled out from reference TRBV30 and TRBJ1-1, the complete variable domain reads SQTIHQWPATLVQPVGSPLSLECTVEGTSNPNLYWYRQAAGRGLQLLFYSVGIGQISSEVPQNLSASRPQDRQFILSSKKLLLSDSGFYLCAWSVTRGDTEAFFGQGTRLTVV.

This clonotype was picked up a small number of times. The CDR3 sequence: CASSLARGSVTEAFF. In DNA, the CDR3 is TGTGCCAGCAGCTTAGCTCGGGGGAGCGTTACTGAAGCTTTCTTT. The chain joins TRBV7-2 to TRBJ1-1; a weak D match, TRBD1 (5 bases). The germline V gene encodes CDR1 SGHTA and CDR2 FQGNSA. Trimming shortened V by 0 bases and J by 5 bases, and 13 bases separated the two germline ends. This CDR3 spans 15 amino acids.

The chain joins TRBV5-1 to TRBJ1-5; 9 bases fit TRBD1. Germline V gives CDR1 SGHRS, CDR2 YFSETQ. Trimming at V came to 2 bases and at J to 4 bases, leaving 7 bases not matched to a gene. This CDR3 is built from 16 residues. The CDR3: CASSLGTGQGNQPQHF. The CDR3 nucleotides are TGCGCCAGCAGCTTAGGGACCGGACAGGGGAATCAGCCCCAGCATTTT.

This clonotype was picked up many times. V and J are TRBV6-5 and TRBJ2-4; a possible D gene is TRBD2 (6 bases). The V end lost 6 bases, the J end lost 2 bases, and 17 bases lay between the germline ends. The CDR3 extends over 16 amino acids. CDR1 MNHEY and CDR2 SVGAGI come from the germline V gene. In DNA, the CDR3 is TGTGCCAGCAGCCATATGGCTCGGGGGACCAAAAACATTCAGTACTTC. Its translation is CASSHMARGTKNIQYF.

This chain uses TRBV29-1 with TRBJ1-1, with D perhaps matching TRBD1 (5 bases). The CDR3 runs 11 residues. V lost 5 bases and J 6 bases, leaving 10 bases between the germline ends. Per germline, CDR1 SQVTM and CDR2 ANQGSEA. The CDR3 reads CSVTGTAEAFF. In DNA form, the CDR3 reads TGCAGCGTTACGGGGACCGCTGAAGCTTTCTTT.

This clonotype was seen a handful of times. CDR3 nucleotide sequence: TGTGCCAGCAGCCCCGGATTGACAGGCCGCAATCAGCCCCAGCATTTT. It encodes CASSPGLTGRNQPQHF. The chain joins TRBV6-5 to TRBJ1-5; perhaps TRBD1 as D (6 bases). Germline V gene sequence: CDR1 MNHEY, CDR2 SVGAGI. V was shortened by 6 bases and J by 2 bases, with 17 bases between the two germline ends. The CDR3 is 16 residues long.

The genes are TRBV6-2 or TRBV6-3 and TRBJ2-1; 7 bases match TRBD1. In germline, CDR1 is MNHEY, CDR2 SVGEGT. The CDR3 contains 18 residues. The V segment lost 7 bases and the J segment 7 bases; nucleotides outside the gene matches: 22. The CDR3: CASITGATNWVLGNEQFF. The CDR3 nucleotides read TGTGCCAGCATTACAGGGGCCACCAACTGGGTTCTCGGGAATGAGCAGTTCTTC.

CDR3 nucleotides: TGTGCCTGGAGTACGCCCGTCGGCTACACCTTC. Amino acids: CAWSTPVGYTF. The rearrangement links TRBV30 to TRBJ1-2; D unresolved. The V end was cut by 2 bases, the J end by 8 bases, with 9 bases between. The CDR3 length is 11 residues. Germline loops: CDR1 GTSNPN, CDR2 SVGIG (reference sequence).

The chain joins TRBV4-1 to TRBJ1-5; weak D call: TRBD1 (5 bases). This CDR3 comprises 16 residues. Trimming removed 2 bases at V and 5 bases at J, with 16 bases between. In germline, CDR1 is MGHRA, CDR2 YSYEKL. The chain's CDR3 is CASSQPGGLLDQPQHF. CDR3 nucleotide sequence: TGCGCCAGCAGCCAACCCGGGGGTTTGTTGGATCAGCCCCAGCATTTT.

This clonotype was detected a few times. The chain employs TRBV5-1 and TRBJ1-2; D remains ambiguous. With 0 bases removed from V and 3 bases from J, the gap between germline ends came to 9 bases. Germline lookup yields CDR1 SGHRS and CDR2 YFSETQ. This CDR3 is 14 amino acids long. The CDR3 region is CASSLVQAYYGYTF. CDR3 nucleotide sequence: TGCGCCAGCAGCTTGGTTCAGGCCTACTATGGCTACACCTTC.